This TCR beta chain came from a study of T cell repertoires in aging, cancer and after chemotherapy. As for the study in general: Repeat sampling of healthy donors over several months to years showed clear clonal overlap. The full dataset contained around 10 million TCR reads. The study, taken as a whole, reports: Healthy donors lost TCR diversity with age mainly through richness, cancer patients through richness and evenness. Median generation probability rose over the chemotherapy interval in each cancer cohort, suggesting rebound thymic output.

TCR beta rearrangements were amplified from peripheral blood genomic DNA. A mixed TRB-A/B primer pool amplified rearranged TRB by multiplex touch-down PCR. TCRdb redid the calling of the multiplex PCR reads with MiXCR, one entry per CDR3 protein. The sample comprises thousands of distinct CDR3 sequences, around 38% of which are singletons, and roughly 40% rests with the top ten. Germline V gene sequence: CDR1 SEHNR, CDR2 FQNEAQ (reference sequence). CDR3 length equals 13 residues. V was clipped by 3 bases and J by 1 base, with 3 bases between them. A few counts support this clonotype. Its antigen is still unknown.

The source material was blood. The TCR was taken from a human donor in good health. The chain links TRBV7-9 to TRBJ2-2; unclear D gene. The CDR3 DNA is TGTGCCAGCAGCTTTTGGAACACCGGGGAGCTGTTTTTT. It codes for CASSFWNTGELFF.